Only a few counts were recorded for the clone carrying this TCR beta chain. The antigen is undetermined. Profiles of TCR beta VDJ and CDR3 were generated from a genomic DNA template. TCRdb re-derived calls from the reads in MiXCR, one entry per CDR3 protein. This repertoire shows about 81,000 distinct CDR3 sequences, around 44% found once; its top ten account for around 63%. Germline V gene lookup returns CDR1 MNHNY and CDR2 SVGAGI (reference sequence). V was pared by 4 bases and J by 7 bases, with 8 bases of the junction left unmatched. This CDR3 comprises 15 residues. These data come from a study of CD8+CD57+ T cells in acquired aplastic anemia. Study background: The mean DNA yield obtained from sorted CD4+ and CD8+ cells came to approximately 3 ug. Where healthy donors were concerned, CD4+ cells averaged approximately 11 million reads. Study outcomes and limitations: Between patients and controls, around 30 CD8+ CDR3 sequences were found in common.

The sequencing input was sorted CD4+, CD8+, or CD8+CD57+ T cells (not recorded which) from PBMCs. The clonotype comes from a human donor in good health, serving as a control. The V and J genes are TRBV6-6 and TRBJ2-1; 9 nucleotides agree with TRBD1. The CDR3 coding sequence is TGTGCCAGCAGTTCAGTGGACAGGGGAGGGAATGAGCAGTTCTTC. This codes for CASSSVDRGGNEQFF.